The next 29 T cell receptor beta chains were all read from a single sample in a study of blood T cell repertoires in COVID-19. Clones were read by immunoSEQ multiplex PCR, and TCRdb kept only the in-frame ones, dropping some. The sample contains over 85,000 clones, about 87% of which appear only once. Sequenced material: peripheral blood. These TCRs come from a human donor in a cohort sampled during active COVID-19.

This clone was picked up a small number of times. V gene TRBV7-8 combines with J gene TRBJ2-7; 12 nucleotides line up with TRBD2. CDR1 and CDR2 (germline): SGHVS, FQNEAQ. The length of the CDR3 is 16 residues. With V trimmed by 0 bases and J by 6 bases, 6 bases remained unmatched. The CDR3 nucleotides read TGTGCCAGCAGCTTAGCCCTAGCGGGAGGGCCCGGCGAGCAGTACTTC. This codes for CASSLALAGGPGEQYF.

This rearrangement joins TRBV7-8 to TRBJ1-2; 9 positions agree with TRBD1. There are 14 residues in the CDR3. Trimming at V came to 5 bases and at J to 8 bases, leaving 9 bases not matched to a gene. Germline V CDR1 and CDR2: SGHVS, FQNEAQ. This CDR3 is CASSITGGAWGYTF. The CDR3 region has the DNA TGTGCCAGCAGCATTACAGGGGGCGCGTGGGGCTACACCTTC.

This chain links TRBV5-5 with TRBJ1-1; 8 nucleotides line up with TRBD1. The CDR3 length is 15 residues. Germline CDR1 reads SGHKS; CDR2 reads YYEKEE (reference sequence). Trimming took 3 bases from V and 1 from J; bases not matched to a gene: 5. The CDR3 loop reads CASSWGQARNTEAFF. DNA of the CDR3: TGTGCCAGCAGCTGGGGACAGGCGAGGAACACTGAAGCTTTCTTT. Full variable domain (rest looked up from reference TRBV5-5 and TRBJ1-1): DAGVTQSPTHLIKTRGQQVTLRCSPISGHKSVSWYQQVLGQGPQFIFQYYEKEERGRGNFPDRFSARQFPNYSSELNVNALLLGDSALYLCASSWGQARNTEAFFGQGTRLTVV.

CDR3 residues: CASSTIPFPESSGYNEQFF. CDR3 in DNA: TGTGCCAGCAGCACAATCCCCTTCCCGGAGAGTAGCGGCTACAATGAGCAGTTCTTC. The chain recombines TRBV7-9 with TRBJ2-1, with D perhaps matching TRBD2 (6 bases). CDR1 SEHNR and CDR2 FQNEAQ come from the germline V gene (reference sequence). The CDR3 sequence is 19 residues long. V was clipped by 5 bases and J by 3 bases, with 26 bases between them. Based on the CDR3 plus reference TRBV7-9 and TRBJ2-1, the full variable domain is DTGVSQNPRHKITKRGQNVTFRCDPISEHNRLYWYRQTLGQGPEFLTYFQNEAQLEKSRLLSDRFSAERPKGSFSTLEIQRTEQGDSAMYLCASSTIPFPESSGYNEQFFGPGTRLTVL.

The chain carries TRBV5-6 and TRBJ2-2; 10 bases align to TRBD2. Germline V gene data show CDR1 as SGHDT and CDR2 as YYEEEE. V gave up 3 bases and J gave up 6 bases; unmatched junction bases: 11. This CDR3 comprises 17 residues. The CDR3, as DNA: TGTGCCAGCAGCTCCTTACCTAGCGGGAGAGGGGCCGGGGAGCTGTTTTTT. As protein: CASSSLPSGRGAGELFF.

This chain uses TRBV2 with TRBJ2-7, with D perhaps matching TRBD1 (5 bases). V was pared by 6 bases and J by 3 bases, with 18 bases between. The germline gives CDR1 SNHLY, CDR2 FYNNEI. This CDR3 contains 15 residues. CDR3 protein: CASRKGVVRDYEQYF. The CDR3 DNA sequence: TGTGCCAGCAGAAAAGGGGTGGTTAGGGACTACGAGCAGTACTTC.

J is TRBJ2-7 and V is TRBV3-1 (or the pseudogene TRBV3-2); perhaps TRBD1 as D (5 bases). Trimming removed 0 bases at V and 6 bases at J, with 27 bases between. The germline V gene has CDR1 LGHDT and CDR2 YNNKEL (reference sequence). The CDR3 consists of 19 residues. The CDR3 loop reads CASSQELTEQGFELGEQYF. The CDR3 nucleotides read TGTGCCAGCAGCCAAGAACTTACTGAGCAGGGTTTTGAGTTGGGCGAGCAGTACTTC.

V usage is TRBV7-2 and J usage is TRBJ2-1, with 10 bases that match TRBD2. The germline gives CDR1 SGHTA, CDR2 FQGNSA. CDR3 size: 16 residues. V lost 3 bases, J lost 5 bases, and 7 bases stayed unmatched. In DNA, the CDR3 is TGTGCCAGCAGCTTTTATAGCGGGAGGACGAACAATGAGCAGTTCTTC. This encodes CASSFYSGRTNNEQFF.

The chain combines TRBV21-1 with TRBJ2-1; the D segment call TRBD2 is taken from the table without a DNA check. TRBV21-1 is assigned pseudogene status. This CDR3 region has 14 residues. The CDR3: CASTDESGRNEQFF. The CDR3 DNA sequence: TGTGCCAGCACAGATGAGAGCGGGAGGAATGAGCAGTTCTTC.

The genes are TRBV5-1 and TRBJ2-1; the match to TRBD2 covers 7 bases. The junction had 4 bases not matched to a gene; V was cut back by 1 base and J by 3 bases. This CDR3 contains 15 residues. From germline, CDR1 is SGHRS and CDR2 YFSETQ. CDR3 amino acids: CASSLSGGVYNEQFF. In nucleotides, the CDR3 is TGCGCCAGCAGCTTGTCTGGGGGGGTCTACAATGAGCAGTTCTTC. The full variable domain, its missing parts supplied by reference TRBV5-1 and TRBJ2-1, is KAGVTQTPRYLIKTRGQQVTLSCSPISGHRSVSWYQQTPGQGLQFLFEYFSETQRNKGNFPGRFSGRQFSNSRSEMNVSTLELGDSALYLCASSLSGGVYNEQFFGPGTRLTVL.

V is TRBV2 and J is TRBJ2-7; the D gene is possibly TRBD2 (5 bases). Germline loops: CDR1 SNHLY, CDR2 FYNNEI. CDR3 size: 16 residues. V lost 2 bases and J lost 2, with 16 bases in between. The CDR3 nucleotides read TGTGCCAGCAGTGAACTAGTCGCCCCCGGGACCTACGAGCAGTACTTC. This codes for CASSELVAPGTYEQYF.

For the CDR3, the DNA is TGTGCCAGCACGGCAATGAGGGCCTACGAGCAGTACTTC. It codes for CASTAMRAYEQYF. The chain links TRBV2 to TRBJ2-7; TRBD2 is a possible D gene (5 bases). CDR3 size: 13 residues. Trimming took off 7 bases at V and 2 bases at J, with 12 bases between the two ends. Germline V CDR1 and CDR2: SNHLY, FYNNEI.

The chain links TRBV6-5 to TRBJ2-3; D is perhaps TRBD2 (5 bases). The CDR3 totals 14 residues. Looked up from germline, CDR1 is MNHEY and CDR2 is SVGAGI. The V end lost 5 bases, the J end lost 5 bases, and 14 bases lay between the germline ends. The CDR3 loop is CASSQSPSGDTQYF. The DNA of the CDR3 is TGTGCCAGCAGTCAGTCCCCGAGCGGAGATACGCAGTATTTT.

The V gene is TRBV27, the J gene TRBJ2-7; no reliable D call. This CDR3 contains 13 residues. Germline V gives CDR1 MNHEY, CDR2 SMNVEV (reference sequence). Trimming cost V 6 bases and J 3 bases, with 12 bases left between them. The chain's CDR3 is CASRSAADYEQYF. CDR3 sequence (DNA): TGTGCCAGCAGAAGCGCAGCAGACTACGAGCAGTACTTC.

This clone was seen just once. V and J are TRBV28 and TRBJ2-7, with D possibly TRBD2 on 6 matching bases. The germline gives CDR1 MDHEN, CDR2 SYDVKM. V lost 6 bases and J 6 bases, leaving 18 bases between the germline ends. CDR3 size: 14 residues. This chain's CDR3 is CASSPGGPSTEQYF. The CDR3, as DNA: TGTGCCAGCAGCCCCGGAGGGCCGTCGACCGAGCAGTACTTC.

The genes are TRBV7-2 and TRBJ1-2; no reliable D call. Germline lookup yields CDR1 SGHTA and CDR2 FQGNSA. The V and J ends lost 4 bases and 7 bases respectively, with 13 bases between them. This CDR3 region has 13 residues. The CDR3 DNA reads TGTGCCAGCAGCTCCCCGGAGCTCTTTGGCTACACCTTC. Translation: CASSSPELFGYTF.

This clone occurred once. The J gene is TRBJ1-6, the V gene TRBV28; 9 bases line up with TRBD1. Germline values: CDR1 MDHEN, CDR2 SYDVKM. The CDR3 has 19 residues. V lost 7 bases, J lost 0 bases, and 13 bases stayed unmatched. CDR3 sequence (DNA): TGTGCCAGCACGACAGGGGGTGAGGCAATAAGCTCCTATAATTCACCCCTCCACTTT. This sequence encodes CASTTGGEAISSYNSPLHF.

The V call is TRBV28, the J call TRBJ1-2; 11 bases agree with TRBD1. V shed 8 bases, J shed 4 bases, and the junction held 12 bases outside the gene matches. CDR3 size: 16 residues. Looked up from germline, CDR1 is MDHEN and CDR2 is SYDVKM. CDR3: CASPGQGVGGGYGYTF. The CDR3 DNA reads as TGTGCCAGCCCGGGACAGGGGGTCGGTGGAGGCTATGGCTACACCTTC.

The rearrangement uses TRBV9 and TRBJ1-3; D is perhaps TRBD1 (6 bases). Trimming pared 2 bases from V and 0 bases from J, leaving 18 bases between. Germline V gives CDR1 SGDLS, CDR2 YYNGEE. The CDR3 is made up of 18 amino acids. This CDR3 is CASSVSTGQSRSGNTIYF. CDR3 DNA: TGTGCCAGCAGCGTGTCGACCGGACAGTCGCGCTCTGGAAACACCATATATTTT.

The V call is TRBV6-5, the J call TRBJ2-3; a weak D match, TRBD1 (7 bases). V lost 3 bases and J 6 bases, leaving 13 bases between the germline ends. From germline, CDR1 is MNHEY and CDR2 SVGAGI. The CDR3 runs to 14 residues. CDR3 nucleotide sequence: TGTGCCAGCAGTTATCAGGGGGGTTGGGATACGCAGTATTTT. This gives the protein CASSYQGGWDTQYF.

CDR3 amino acids: CASSSPGQTYEQYF. As DNA, the CDR3 is TGCGCCAGCAGCTCACCGGGACAGACCTACGAGCAGTACTTC. The V and J genes are TRBV4-1 and TRBJ2-7; TRBD1 agrees at 7 bases. V trimming: 5 bases; J trimming: 2 bases; junction bases outside the gene matches: 6. From germline, CDR1 is MGHRA and CDR2 YSYEKL. There are 14 residues in the CDR3.

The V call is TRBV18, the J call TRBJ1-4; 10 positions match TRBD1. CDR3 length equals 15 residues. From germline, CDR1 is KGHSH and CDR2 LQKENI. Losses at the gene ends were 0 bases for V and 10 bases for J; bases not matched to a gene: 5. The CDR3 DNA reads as TGTGCCAGCTCACCACCCGGGACAGGGGTTCGAAAACTGTTTTTT. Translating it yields CASSPPGTGVRKLFF.

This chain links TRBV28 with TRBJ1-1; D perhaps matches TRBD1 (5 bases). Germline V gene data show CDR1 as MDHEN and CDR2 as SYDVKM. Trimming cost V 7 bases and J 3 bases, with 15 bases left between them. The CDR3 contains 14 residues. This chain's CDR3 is CASNPGGDDTEAFF. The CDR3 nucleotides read TGTGCCAGCAACCCTGGAGGGGATGACACTGAAGCTTTCTTT.

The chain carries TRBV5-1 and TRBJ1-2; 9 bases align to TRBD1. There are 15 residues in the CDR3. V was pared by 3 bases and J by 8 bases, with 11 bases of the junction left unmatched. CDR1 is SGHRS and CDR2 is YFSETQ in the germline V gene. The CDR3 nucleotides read TGCGCCAGCAGCTCGGACATACAGGGGGCCGGGGGCTACACCTTC. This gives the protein CASSSDIQGAGGYTF.

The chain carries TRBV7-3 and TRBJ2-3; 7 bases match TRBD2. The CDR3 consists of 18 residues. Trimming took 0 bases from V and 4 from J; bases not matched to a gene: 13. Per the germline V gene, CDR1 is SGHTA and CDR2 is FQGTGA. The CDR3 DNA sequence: TGTGCCAGCAGCTTAACGTTATCCGGCGGGGGATGGGCAGATACGCAGTATTTT. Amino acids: CASSLTLSGGGWADTQYF. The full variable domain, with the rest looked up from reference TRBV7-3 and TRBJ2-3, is GAGVSQTPSNKVTEKGKYVELRCDPISGHTALYWYRQSLGQGPEFLIYFQGTGAADDSGLPNDRFFAVRPEGSVSTLKIQRTERGDSAVYLCASSLTLSGGGWADTQYFGPGTRLTVL.

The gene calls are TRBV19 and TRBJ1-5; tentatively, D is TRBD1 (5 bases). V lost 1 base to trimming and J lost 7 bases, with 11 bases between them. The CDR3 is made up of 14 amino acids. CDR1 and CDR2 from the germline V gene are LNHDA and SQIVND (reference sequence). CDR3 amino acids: CASSIAGYRQPQHF. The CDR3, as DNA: TGTGCCAGTAGTATAGCAGGGTATCGCCAGCCCCAGCATTTT. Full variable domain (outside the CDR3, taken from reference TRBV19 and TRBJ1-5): DGGITQSPKYLFRKEGQNVTLSCEQNLNHDAMYWYRQDPGQGLRLIYYSQIVNDFQKGDIAEGYSVSREKKESFPLTVTSAQKNPTAFYLCASSIAGYRQPQHFGDGTRLSIL.

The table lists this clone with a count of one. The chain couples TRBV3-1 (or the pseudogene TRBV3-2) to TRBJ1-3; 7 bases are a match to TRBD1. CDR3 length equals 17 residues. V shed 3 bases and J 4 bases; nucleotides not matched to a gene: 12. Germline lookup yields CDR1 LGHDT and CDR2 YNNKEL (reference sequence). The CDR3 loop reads CASSQASFRGLGNTIYF. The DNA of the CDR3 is TGTGCCAGCAGCCAGGCTTCTTTTAGGGGGCTAGGAAACACCATATATTTT.

CDR3 coding DNA: TGTGCCAGCAGCCAAGGGGAGGGCCTGGCGGATGGCTACACCTTC. Translated, it gives CASSQGEGLADGYTF. The chain has TRBV3-1 (or the pseudogene TRBV3-2) and TRBJ1-2; D gene unclear. The ends were cut back, 1 base at V and 6 bases at J, with 15 bases in the middle. Germline V gene sequence: CDR1 LGHDT, CDR2 YNNKEL (reference sequence). The CDR3 is made up of 15 amino acids.

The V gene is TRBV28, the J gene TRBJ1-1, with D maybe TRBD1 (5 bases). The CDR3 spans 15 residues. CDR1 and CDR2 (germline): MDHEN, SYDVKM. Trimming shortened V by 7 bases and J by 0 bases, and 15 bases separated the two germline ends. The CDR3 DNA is TGTGCCAGCAACCAGGGCAGTTTTATGAACACTGAAGCTTTCTTT. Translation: CASNQGSFMNTEAFF.